The rows below give T cell receptor beta chains drawn from one sample of a study of blood T cells in healthy people across ages. TCRdb re-called the 5' RACE reads with MiXCR, one entry per CDR3 protein. The table has 500,000 to 700,000 distinct CDR3 sequences, about 30% seen once. Material: blood. These receptors originate from a woman older than 75 in good health. CDR3s include the opening cysteine and the closing phenylalanine or tryptophan. The order of the fields is J gene, V gene, D gene, CDR3 protein. D genes are given only for firm matches.

j_call: TRBJ2-1; v_call: TRBV25-1; d_call: NA; cdr3_aa: CASSELSVGGVSYNEQFF
j_call: TRBJ2-1; v_call: TRBV4-2; d_call: TRBD2; cdr3_aa: CAGRQVSGGPNEQFF
j_call: TRBJ1-6; v_call: TRBV12-3/TRBV12-4; d_call: NA; cdr3_aa: CASSPTGTLHF
j_call: TRBJ1-1; v_call: TRBV7-9; d_call: NA; cdr3_aa: CASSLSGGANTEAFF
j_call: TRBJ1-1; v_call: TRBV10-3; d_call: NA; cdr3_aa: CAISDNVGFSMNTEAFF
j_call: TRBJ1-2; v_call: TRBV7-9; d_call: TRBD1; cdr3_aa: CASSSSLTGVYGYTF
j_call: TRBJ1-5; v_call: TRBV7-9; d_call: NA; cdr3_aa: CASSQSVQGRGQPQHF
j_call: TRBJ2-3; v_call: TRBV5-1; d_call: NA; cdr3_aa: CASSFGAAGTDTQYF
j_call: TRBJ2-4; v_call: TRBV5-1; d_call: NA; cdr3_aa: CASRVGSSLVKNIQYF
j_call: TRBJ2-5; v_call: TRBV10-3; d_call: NA; cdr3_aa: CAIQRGKQETQYF
j_call: TRBJ1-1; v_call: TRBV29-1; d_call: NA; cdr3_aa: CSVGEYEAFF
j_call: TRBJ1-1; v_call: TRBV5-1; d_call: NA; cdr3_aa: CASSLGRGALPMNTEAFF
j_call: TRBJ2-3; v_call: TRBV5-5; d_call: NA; cdr3_aa: CASSLVARTDTQYF
j_call: TRBJ1-1; v_call: TRBV20-1; d_call: NA; cdr3_aa: CSARSTRYTGSAFF
j_call: TRBJ2-2; v_call: TRBV25-1; d_call: NA; cdr3_aa: CASSESRANTGELFF
j_call: TRBJ1-1; v_call: TRBV6-5; d_call: NA; cdr3_aa: CASSQTHTEAFF
j_call: TRBJ2-7; v_call: TRBV6-5; d_call: TRBD2; cdr3_aa: CASSGSSGSYEQYF
j_call: TRBJ1-6; v_call: TRBV7-9; d_call: TRBD1; cdr3_aa: CASSFTGGTYNSPLHF
j_call: TRBJ1-5; v_call: TRBV27; d_call: TRBD1; cdr3_aa: CASRKAGGRNQPQHF
j_call: TRBJ2-1; v_call: TRBV6-2/TRBV6-3; d_call: NA; cdr3_aa: CASSYSVLGYNEQFF
j_call: TRBJ2-3; v_call: TRBV7-9; d_call: NA; cdr3_aa: CASSGYIGMDVTDTQYF
j_call: TRBJ2-7; v_call: TRBV11-2; d_call: NA; cdr3_aa: CASSLQGPPYEQYF
j_call: TRBJ2-2; v_call: TRBV20-1; d_call: TRBD2; cdr3_aa: CSAIPLRLAGLTGERFF
j_call: TRBJ2-1; v_call: TRBV12-3/TRBV12-4; d_call: NA; cdr3_aa: CASSRDLPDNEQFF
j_call: TRBJ2-2; v_call: TRBV25-1; d_call: NA; cdr3_aa: CASSEFTRASGELFF
j_call: TRBJ2-1; v_call: TRBV7-9; d_call: TRBD2; cdr3_aa: CACSGTSEGNEQFF
j_call: TRBJ2-5; v_call: TRBV7-2; d_call: NA; cdr3_aa: CASSIPGQPKETQYF